These 29 T cell receptor beta chains share one sample of origin, sequenced in a study of T-cell memory formation after mild COVID-19. MiXCR, run by TCRdb on the 5' RACE reads, gives a single entry per CDR3 protein. This sample has a few hundred thousand distinct CDR3 sequences, with around a sixth found just once. Sequenced material: PBMCs or a T cell subset sorted from them (not recorded which). The origin of the receptors is a man aged 18 to 30 who had mild COVID-19 (a few samples of this study predate the infection). Cell type and time point are not known.

The chain uses TRBV7-6 and TRBJ1-3; the D is unclear. V lost 6 bases to trimming and J lost 4 bases, with 13 bases between them. Germline V lookup: CDR1 SGHVS, CDR2 FNYEAQ. This CDR3 is 14 amino acids long. As DNA, the CDR3 is TGTGCCAGCAGACCGGACTTTTCAGGAAACACCATATATTTT. Protein sequence: CASRPDFSGNTIYF.

This clonotype has more than one count but fewer than ten. CDR3 sequence reads: CASSYGNLGAKNIQYF. The CDR3 DNA reads as TGTGCCAGCAGTTATGGGAACCTCGGGGCCAAAAACATTCAGTACTTC. The chain couples TRBV6-6 to TRBJ2-4, with unresolved D. The V and J ends lost 3 bases and 1 base respectively, with 13 bases between them. Germline-derived CDR1 and CDR2 are MNHNY and SVGAGI (reference sequence). The CDR3 runs 16 residues.

V gene TRBV19 combines with J gene TRBJ2-2; tentatively, D is TRBD1 (5 bases). Between the trimmed V and J ends, which lost 0 bases and 2 bases, there was a span of 7 bases. CDR3 length equals 15 residues. Germline V gene data show CDR1 as LNHDA and CDR2 as SQIVND (reference sequence). This CDR3 reads CASSIDRANTGELFF. Here the CDR3 DNA reads TGTGCCAGTAGTATAGACAGGGCTAACACCGGGGAGCTGTTTTTT.

This clonotype occurred many times. The chain recombines TRBV7-9 with TRBJ1-6; D is possibly TRBD1 (6 bases). V gave up 3 bases and J gave up 10 bases, with 16 bases separating them. Per the germline V gene, CDR1 is SEHNR and CDR2 is FQNEAQ (reference sequence). The CDR3 covers 15 residues. Here the CDR3 reads CASSLAGARSSPLHF. DNA of the CDR3: TGTGCCAGCAGCTTGGCAGGGGCGCGGAGCTCACCCCTCCACTTT. The full variable domain, with the rest looked up from reference TRBV7-9 and TRBJ1-6, is DTGVSQNPRHKITKRGQNVTFRCDPISEHNRLYWYRQTLGQGPEFLTYFQNEAQLEKSRLLSDRFSAERPKGSFSTLEIQRTEQGDSAMYLCASSLAGARSSPLHFGNGTRLTVT.

V usage is TRBV5-1 and J usage is TRBJ1-1; D is unresolved. CDR1 and CDR2 (germline): SGHRS, YFSETQ. Trimming removed 2 bases at V and 0 bases at J, with 8 bases between. The CDR3 runs 14 residues. In DNA, the CDR3 is TGCGCCAGCAGCTTAGGGCCCATGAACACTGAAGCTTTCTTT. This encodes CASSLGPMNTEAFF. Using reference TRBV5-1 and TRBJ1-1 for the parts outside the CDR3, the full variable domain is KAGVTQTPRYLIKTRGQQVTLSCSPISGHRSVSWYQQTPGQGLQFLFEYFSETQRNKGNFPGRFSGRQFSNSRSEMNVSTLELGDSALYLCASSLGPMNTEAFFGQGTRLTVV.

This chain joins TRBV28 and TRBJ1-3, with D hard to call. This CDR3 is built from 14 residues. CDR1 is MDHEN and CDR2 is SYDVKM in the germline V gene. Trimming took 5 bases from V and 5 from J, leaving 13 bases between them. DNA for the CDR3: TGTGCCAGCAGTCCCCCCGTGGGTCGAAACACCATATATTTT. Its protein is CASSPPVGRNTIYF.

There are a few counts of this clonotype. V gene TRBV7-2 combines with J gene TRBJ1-5; no firm D call. Trimming cost V 4 bases and J 5 bases, with 9 bases left between them. Germline V gives CDR1 SGHTA, CDR2 FQGNSA. The CDR3 is 13 amino acids. DNA for the CDR3: TGTGCCAGCAGCTCGCTTCGCTATCAGCCCCAGCATTTT. Residues: CASSSLRYQPQHF.

The chain uses TRBV6-5 and TRBJ1-2; 10 bases line up with TRBD1. The CDR3 covers 16 residues. Looked up from germline, CDR1 is MNHEY and CDR2 is SVGAGI. The trim removed 2 bases at V and 0 bases at J, leaving 3 bases unmatched. CDR3 bases: TGTGCCAGCAGTTACGACAGGGGGCGAGCTAACTATGGCTACACCTTC. This sequence encodes CASSYDRGRANYGYTF.

V gene TRBV7-2 combines with J gene TRBJ1-3; D is perhaps TRBD1 (5 bases). V gave up 5 bases and J gave up 0 bases, with 14 bases separating them. Germline-derived CDR1 and CDR2 are SGHTA and FQGNSA. The length of the CDR3 is 16 residues. CDR3 nucleotide sequence: TGTGCCAGCAGCCCAAGACAGCTAAACTCTGGAAACACCATATATTTT. Its translation: CASSPRQLNSGNTIYF.

In this sample, this clonotype turned up a few times. The chain links TRBV2 to TRBJ1-4; D is ambiguous. V gave up 5 bases and J gave up 7 bases, with 14 bases separating them. CDR1 SNHLY and CDR2 FYNNEI come from the germline V gene. This CDR3 contains 14 residues. CDR3 sequence: CASSPDRTGEKLFF. As DNA, the CDR3 is TGTGCCAGCAGTCCAGACCGGACGGGTGAAAAACTGTTTTTT.

The CDR3 DNA follows: TGTGCCAGCAGCCAAGAGGTGAGCGGAAGGAACACCGGGGAGCTGTTTTTT. The encoded protein is CASSQEVSGRNTGELFF. The V and J genes are TRBV4-2 and TRBJ2-2; a possible D gene is TRBD2 (5 bases). V dropped 0 bases and J dropped 1 base, with 12 bases sitting between them. This CDR3 comprises 17 residues. CDR1 and CDR2 from the germline V gene are LGHNA and YNFKEQ.

This chain uses TRBV5-1 with TRBJ1-2; D remains unclear. The CDR3 loop spans 15 amino acids. V was cut by 1 base and J by 7 bases, with 17 bases left in between. Germline V gives CDR1 SGHRS, CDR2 YFSETQ. This chain's CDR3 is CASSLSGYRDGGYTF. The CDR3 DNA reads as TGCGCCAGCAGCTTGAGTGGATATCGGGATGGTGGCTACACCTTC.

In its sample, this clonotype was seen a few times. A read error may account for a junction end that differs from germline. J is TRBJ2-1 and V is TRBV4-3, with 7 bases aligning to TRBD1. This CDR3 is built from 12 residues. CDR1 and CDR2 (germline): LGHNA, YSLEER. The CDR3 DNA follows: TGCGCCAGCAGCCAGCGCGGACAGGAGGAAATCTTC. It specifies CASSQRGQEEIF.

This clonotype turned up a few times. The genes are TRBV12-3 or TRBV12-4 and TRBJ1-3; D perhaps matches TRBD1 (6 bases). The CDR3 runs to 13 residues. The germline V and J ends were trimmed by 7 bases and 2 bases, with 9 bases remaining between them. The CDR3 region is CASTRTAGNTIYF. CDR3 in DNA: TGTGCCAGCACAAGGACAGCTGGAAACACCATATATTTT.

This chain links TRBV6-2 or TRBV6-3 with TRBJ2-5; unclear D gene. V was clipped by 4 bases and J by 2 bases, with 11 bases between them. Germline CDR1 MNHEY, CDR2 SVGEGT. The CDR3 has 14 amino acids. The chain's CDR3 is CASSSGPPQETQYF. CDR3 sequence (DNA): TGTGCCAGCAGTTCCGGACCCCCTCAAGAGACCCAGTACTTC.

This clonotype was detected only once. The V and J genes are TRBV4-1 and TRBJ2-5; no reliable D call. V was trimmed by 0 bases and J by 7 bases, leaving 12 bases between them. CDR3 length: 14 amino acids. Germline V gene data show CDR1 as MGHRA and CDR2 as YSYEKL. The CDR3 nucleotides are TGCGCCAGCAGCCAAGAGGGCGGTGGTGGGACCCAGTACTTC. Its protein is CASSQEGGGGTQYF.

The chain recombines TRBV16 with TRBJ2-7; tentative D call: TRBD1 (5 bases). Germline CDR1 and CDR2: KGHSY and FQNENV. V was shortened by 4 bases and J by 4 bases, with 14 bases between the two germline ends. This CDR3 is 14 amino acids long. DNA of the CDR3: TGTGCCAGCAGCCCCTGGGGCCGACGTTACGAGCAGTACGTC. It translates to CASSPWGRRYEQYV.

This clonotype has more than one count but fewer than ten. The rearrangement uses TRBV19 and TRBJ2-5, with 8 nucleotides matching TRBD2. CDR3 size: 13 residues. V shed 10 bases, J shed 5 bases, and the junction held 9 bases outside the gene matches. The germline CDR1 and CDR2 sequences are LNHDA and SQIVND (reference sequence). The CDR3 DNA reads TGTGCCACCTCGGGGGGGCTAGGGGAGACCCAGTACTTC. It encodes CATSGGLGETQYF.

The rearrangement joins TRBV7-2 to TRBJ2-3, with D unresolved. The CDR3 runs to 15 residues. Per germline, CDR1 SGHTA and CDR2 FQGNSA. V was clipped by 0 bases and J by 2 bases, with 9 bases between them. This CDR3 is CASSLATHATDTQYF. CDR3 coding DNA: TGTGCCAGCAGCTTAGCGACCCATGCCACAGATACGCAGTATTTT.

V and J are TRBV11-1 and TRBJ2-2; 9 positions match TRBD2. The CDR3 is 17 residues long. Germline assignment: CDR1 SGHAT and CDR2 FQDESV (reference sequence). V shed 6 bases and J 4 bases; nucleotides not matched to a gene: 12. CDR3 nucleotides: TGTGCCAGCAGTCGAACGCAGGCGGGGGGGCGCACCGGGGAGCTGTTTTTT. Translation: CASSRTQAGGRTGELFF. Together with reference TRBV11-1 and TRBJ2-2, the CDR3 gives the full variable domain: EAEVAQSPRYKITEKSQAVAFWCDPISGHATLYWYRQILGQGPELLVQFQDESVVDDSQLPKDRFSAERLKGVDSTLKIQPAELGDSAMYLCASSRTQAGGRTGELFFGEGSRLTVL.

The chain links TRBV6-2 or TRBV6-3 to TRBJ1-2; TRBD1 agrees at 11 bases. J gave up 7 bases and V 6 bases, and 10 bases lay outside the gene matches. This CDR3 comprises 15 residues. Looked up from germline, CDR1 is MNHEY and CDR2 is SVGEGT. The CDR3 is CASRTSDRGHRGYTF. Written as DNA, the CDR3 is TGTGCCAGCAGAACTTCGGACAGGGGGCATCGTGGCTACACCTTC.

This clonotype showed up many times. Germline and junction disagree at one end, which may indicate a read error. The genes are TRBV7-9 and TRBJ2-3; 7 positions agree with TRBD2. Germline V gene sequence: CDR1 SEHNR, CDR2 FQNEAQ (reference sequence). This CDR3 has 13 residues. CDR3 bases: TGCGCCAGCAGGAGCGGGGGCACAGATACGCAGTATTTT. Translating it yields CASRSGGTDTQYF.

Only a few counts were recorded for this clonotype. The chain recombines TRBV5-1 with TRBJ2-1, with a possible D match to TRBD1 (5 bases). CDR3 size: 14 residues. V shed 0 bases and J shed 5 bases, with 9 bases lying between them. Per the germline V gene, CDR1 is SGHRS and CDR2 is YFSETQ. CDR3 nucleotide sequence: TGCGCCAGCAGCTTGGGACAGTCCCACAATGAGCAGTTCTTC. This codes for CASSLGQSHNEQFF.

The chain uses TRBV6-2 or TRBV6-3 and TRBJ2-1; 12 bases map to TRBD2. V lost 6 bases, J lost 8 bases, and 5 bases stayed unmatched. Germline values: CDR1 MNHEY, CDR2 SVGEGT. CDR3 length equals 14 residues. The chain's CDR3 is CASSTSGGIYEQFF. CDR3 in DNA: TGTGCCAGCAGCACTAGCGGGGGGATTTATGAGCAGTTCTTC.

CDR3 sequence reads: CASSSSFLARNTEAFF. CDR3 nucleotides: TGTGCCAGCAGCTCCTCTTTTTTGGCAAGGAACACTGAAGCTTTCTTT. The chain recombines TRBV7-2 with TRBJ1-1; D remains ambiguous. CDR3 length equals 16 residues. Between the trimmed V and J ends, which lost 4 bases and 1 base, there was a span of 16 bases. The germline V gene has CDR1 SGHTA and CDR2 FQGNSA.

This clonotype was seen a few times. V and J are TRBV2 and TRBJ2-7; TRBD2 agrees at 7 bases. The V segment lost 11 bases and the J segment 2 bases; nucleotides outside the gene matches: 6. Germline V gene data show CDR1 as SNHLY and CDR2 as FYNNEI. This CDR3 is 12 amino acids long. The CDR3 DNA sequence: TGTGCCGGCGAGCGGGGACCCTACGAGCAGTACGTC. This codes for CAGERGPYEQYV.

The chain uses TRBV5-1 and TRBJ2-6; D call uncertain. The CDR3 is made up of 15 amino acids. The V and J ends lost 4 bases and 0 bases respectively, with 8 bases between them. Looked up from germline, CDR1 is SGHRS and CDR2 is YFSETQ. Here the CDR3 reads CASSPGSSGANVLTF. DNA of the CDR3: TGCGCCAGCAGCCCAGGCAGCTCTGGGGCCAACGTCCTGACTTTC.

The gene calls are TRBV6-2 or TRBV6-3 and TRBJ1-1; D unclear. The germline V gene has CDR1 MNHEY and CDR2 SVGEGT. V was clipped by 7 bases and J by 1 base, with 10 bases between them. The CDR3 runs to 13 residues. The CDR3 nucleotides are TGTGCCAGCATGGCGTGGGGGAACACTGAAGCTTTCTTT. It specifies CASMAWGNTEAFF.

This clonotype has only one observation. The rearrangement links TRBV6-2 or TRBV6-3 to TRBJ2-2; D remains ambiguous. This CDR3 is 15 amino acids long. V lost 7 bases, J lost 4 bases, and 16 bases lay in between. Germline CDR1 is MNHEY and CDR2 is SVGEGT. The CDR3 loop is CASTYRRVGTGELFF. In DNA, the CDR3 is TGTGCCAGCACCTACCGACGCGTTGGCACCGGGGAGCTGTTTTTT.